This record concerns one TCR beta chain sequence. The sample contains more than one DNA sequence encoding this CDR3. This specimen belongs to a study of PD-L1 blockade in urothelial cancer. Study-wide background: Blood-derived samples held a median roughly 140,000 T cells.

The CDR3 spans 15 residues. Germline lookup yields CDR1 SGHRS and CDR2 YFSETQ. J was trimmed by 0 bases and V by 4 bases; bases with no gene match: 5. Sequenced by immunoSEQ multiplex PCR; TCRdb stores in-frame clones only, minus some. The sample lists 30,000 to 40,000 clones; roughly 84% were seen once. This clonotype was sampled from a man aged 55-75 years with urothelial cancer. The rearrangement joins TRBV5-1 to TRBJ2-3; 7 bases are shared with TRBD2. The sample was PBMCs, taken around atezolizumab (anti-PD-L1) treatment. CDR3 in DNA: TGCGCCAGCAGCCTGGGGGGGGTTAGCACAGATACGCAGTATTTT. This translates into CASSLGGVSTDTQYF.